Shown below are 17 T cell receptor beta chains from a single sample sequenced in a study of T cells after yellow fever vaccination. One entry per CDR3 protein results from TCRdb running MiXCR on the 5' RACE reads. The table shows hundreds of thousands of distinct CDR3 sequences, with 20% to 25% occurring only once. The sequencing here drew on PBMCs, taken 20 to 25 days after the first yellow fever vaccination. These receptors were taken from a man between 18 and 29 years old who received the YFV17D yellow fever vaccine.

J is TRBJ2-3 and V is TRBV6-2 or TRBV6-3; D gene uncertain. V was shortened by 7 bases and J by 4 bases, with 9 bases between the two germline ends. The germline V gene encodes CDR1 MNHEY and CDR2 SVGEGT. The CDR3 consists of 12 residues. CDR3 bases: TGTGCCAGCAAGCGAGACCCAGATACGCAGTATTTT. It specifies CASKRDPDTQYF.

This clonotype was seen a handful of times. The V and J genes are TRBV7-2 and TRBJ2-5; 7 bases agree with TRBD2. Germline-derived CDR1 and CDR2 are SGHTA and FQGNSA. This CDR3 comprises 16 residues. V was pared by 0 bases and J by 2 bases, with 6 bases of the junction left unmatched. The CDR3 loop reads CASSLAFGRGQETQYF. For the CDR3, the DNA is TGTGCCAGCAGCTTAGCGTTTGGGCGGGGGCAAGAGACCCAGTACTTC.

The chain uses TRBV10-2 and TRBJ2-1; 9 bases line up with TRBD2. V gave up 7 bases and J gave up 8 bases; unmatched junction bases: 15. CDR1 is WSHSY, CDR2 SAAADI, per germline. The CDR3 has 16 amino acids. CDR3 DNA: TGCGCCAGCAAGGTGGGCGGGGGGGCTATGGGCGATGAGCAGTTCTTC. This gives the protein CASKVGGGAMGDEQFF.

CDR3 DNA sequence: TGCGCCAGCAGCCAGACAGGGAACGAAAAACTGTTTTTT. Its translation: CASSQTGNEKLFF. The chain recombines TRBV4-3 with TRBJ1-4, with 7 bases that match TRBD1. V shed 3 bases, J shed 8 bases, and the junction held 3 bases outside the gene matches. This CDR3 has 13 amino acids. Germline V gene data show CDR1 as LGHNA and CDR2 as YSLEER.

This clonotype showed up just a few times. The chain recombines TRBV4-3 with TRBJ2-3; no definite D call. V was shortened by 0 bases and J by 4 bases, with 20 bases between the two germline ends. CDR1 and CDR2 from the germline V gene are LGHNA and YSLEER. The CDR3 is 18 amino acids. The CDR3 DNA reads as TGCGCCAGCAGCCAAGATCCCCGCTCGGACGAGTGGGCAGATACGCAGTATTTT. Translating it yields CASSQDPRSDEWADTQYF.

The chain links TRBV20-1 to TRBJ2-2; D gene uncertain. The CDR3 is 15 amino acids. Trimming left V 1 base short and J 1 base short, with 10 bases between. Germline V lookup: CDR1 DFQATT, CDR2 SNEGSKA (reference sequence). The CDR3 DNA follows: TGCAGTGCTAGAGTAAGCTCAGGGAACACCGGGGAGCTGTTTTTT. Amino acids: CSARVSSGNTGELFF.

This clonotype was seen a few times. The CDR3 here is CASSQVPPGRDRGETQYF. In DNA form, the CDR3 reads TGCGCCAGCAGCCAAGTCCCACCCGGCCGGGACAGGGGAGAGACCCAGTACTTC. The chain uses TRBV4-1 and TRBJ2-5; 10 positions agree with TRBD1. In germline, CDR1 is MGHRA, CDR2 YSYEKL. The V and J ends lost 1 base and 4 bases, in that order; junction bases with no gene match: 12. This CDR3 has 18 residues.

By share, this clonotype counts as medium-sized. The chain couples TRBV7-2 to TRBJ2-1; TRBD2 matches at 7 bases. Trimming took 5 bases from V and 5 from J; bases not matched to a gene: 12. Germline loops: CDR1 SGHTA, CDR2 FQGNSA. The CDR3 length is 16 residues. The CDR3 DNA sequence: TGTGCCAGCAGCGGTGCTCCGGGACTATTTCACAATGAGCAGTTCTTC. Translation gives CASSGAPGLFHNEQFF.

The J gene is TRBJ2-2, the V gene TRBV11-2; D is possibly TRBD2 (6 bases). Germline V lookup: CDR1 SGHAT, CDR2 FQNNGV. V lost 5 bases and J 3 bases, leaving 13 bases between the germline ends. The CDR3 has 15 residues. CDR3 loop: CASSLRDSYTGELFF. DNA of the CDR3: TGTGCCAGCAGCCTCCGGGACTCTTACACCGGGGAGCTGTTTTTT.

CDR3 region: CASSLPAGDNEQFF. CDR3 in DNA: TGTGCCAGCAGCTTGCCAGCGGGCGACAATGAGCAGTTCTTC. This rearrangement joins TRBV5-4 to TRBJ2-1; possible D gene TRBD2, 6 bases. Germline CDR1 is SGHNT and CDR2 is YYREEE (reference sequence). Trimming stripped 1 base from V and 5 bases from J, with 10 bases between. CDR3 size: 14 residues.

This clonotype was counted only a few times. The J gene is TRBJ2-7, the V gene TRBV6-1, with TRBD1 identical over 8 bases. Germline-derived CDR1 and CDR2 are MNHNS and SASEGT. This CDR3 comprises 15 residues. Germline trimming cut 5 bases from V and 2 bases from J; bases unmatched to any gene: 8. CDR3 protein: CASSPGGTGPYEQYF. The CDR3 nucleotides read TGTGCCAGCAGTCCTGGCGGGACAGGCCCCTACGAGCAGTACTTC.

The chain has TRBV7-8 and TRBJ1-5, with TRBD1 matching over 8 bases. CDR3 length: 16 amino acids. V lost 3 bases and J lost 4; bases outside the gene matches: 8. Germline loops: CDR1 SGHVS, CDR2 FQNEAQ. This CDR3 is CASSFRGQLLNQPQHF. CDR3 coding DNA: TGTGCCAGCAGCTTCAGGGGGCAATTATTGAATCAGCCCCAGCATTTT.

This clonotype was seen only a few times. This chain's CDR3 is CASSLFLTSAYNEQFF. The DNA of the CDR3 is TGTGCCAGCAGTTTATTCTTAACTAGCGCCTACAATGAGCAGTTCTTC. The V call is TRBV27, the J call TRBJ2-1, with 7 bases that match TRBD2. CDR1 is MNHEY and CDR2 is SMNVEV in the germline V gene (reference sequence). The CDR3 extends over 16 amino acids. V dropped 1 base and J dropped 2; count of bases not matched to a gene: 5.

This clonotype was recorded a few times. This rearrangement joins TRBV12-3 or TRBV12-4 to TRBJ1-3, with a tentative D call TRBD1 (5 bases). The CDR3 length is 15 residues. V was shortened by 5 bases and J by 0 bases, with 11 bases between the two germline ends. Here the CDR3 DNA reads TGTGCCAGCAGTCAGCGGGACGGCTCTGGAAACACCATATATTTT. The encoded protein is CASSQRDGSGNTIYF.

This clonotype was detected only a few times. The chain links TRBV15 to TRBJ2-5, with a tentative D call TRBD1 (5 bases). CDR3 length equals 12 residues. The germline V gene encodes CDR1 LNHNV and CDR2 YYDKDF (reference sequence). Trimming removed 0 bases from V and 8 bases from J, with 7 bases in between. The CDR3 region has the DNA TGTGCCACCAGCAGAGATCAGGGTACCCAGTACTTC. This gives the protein CATSRDQGTQYF.

CDR3 region: CASSQDPSPNTGELFF. In nucleotides, the CDR3 is TGTGCCAGCAGCCAAGATCCCAGCCCGAACACCGGGGAGCTGTTTTTT. The V and J genes are TRBV14 and TRBJ2-2; no clear D. The germline V gene encodes CDR1 SGHDN and CDR2 FVKESK. Trimming took off 0 bases at V and 0 bases at J, with 8 bases between the two ends. This CDR3 is built from 16 residues.

The rearrangement joins TRBV18 to TRBJ1-2, with 9 nucleotides matching TRBD1. The CDR3 has 14 amino acids. V trimming: 2 bases; J trimming: 8 bases; junction bases outside the gene matches: 6. CDR1 and CDR2 from the germline V gene are KGHSH and LQKENI. Here the CDR3 reads CASSPEGQGSGYTF. As DNA, the CDR3 is TGTGCCAGCTCACCAGAGGGACAGGGTTCGGGCTACACCTTC. Complete variable domain (other parts from reference TRBV18 and TRBJ1-2): NAGVMQNPRHLVRRRGQEARLRCSPMKGHSHVYWYRQLPEEGLKFMVYLQKENIIDESGMPKERFSAEFPKEGPSILRIQQVVRGDSAAYFCASSPEGQGSGYTFGSGTRLTVV.